The clone carrying this T cell receptor (beta chain) turned up a few times. Its antigen is still unknown. This sample stems from a study of T cell responses to AZD1222 COVID-19 vaccine. V lost 2 bases and J lost 5; bases outside the gene matches: 7. This CDR3 comprises 15 residues. Germline V CDR1 and CDR2: LGHDT, YNNKEL (reference sequence). Overall study findings and caveats: Two doses of AZD1222 preceded a rise in Spike-specific TCR breadth and depth. Seropositive at baseline were only six AZD1222 recipients. White British people made up most donors, females outnumbered males, and clonal diversity was possibly underestimated. Among vaccine-associated CD4 TCRs, coverage spanned spike, with dominance at 160-218 and 743-854.

Here immunoSEQ multiplex PCR was the method, and the copy in TCRdb shows in-frame clones only, minus some. The profile covers some 40,000 clones, with around 82% appearing a single time and approximately 4% taken by the ten largest. This receptor was identified in an adult in good health. The J gene is TRBJ2-5, the V gene TRBV3-1 (or the pseudogene TRBV3-2); 8 bases fit TRBD2. The sample consisted of peripheral blood, taken on day 0 of AZD1222 vaccination. The CDR3 sequence: CASSQRNGGVETQYF. The CDR3 DNA is TGTGCCAGCAGCCAAAGGAACGGGGGGGTTGAGACCCAGTACTTC.